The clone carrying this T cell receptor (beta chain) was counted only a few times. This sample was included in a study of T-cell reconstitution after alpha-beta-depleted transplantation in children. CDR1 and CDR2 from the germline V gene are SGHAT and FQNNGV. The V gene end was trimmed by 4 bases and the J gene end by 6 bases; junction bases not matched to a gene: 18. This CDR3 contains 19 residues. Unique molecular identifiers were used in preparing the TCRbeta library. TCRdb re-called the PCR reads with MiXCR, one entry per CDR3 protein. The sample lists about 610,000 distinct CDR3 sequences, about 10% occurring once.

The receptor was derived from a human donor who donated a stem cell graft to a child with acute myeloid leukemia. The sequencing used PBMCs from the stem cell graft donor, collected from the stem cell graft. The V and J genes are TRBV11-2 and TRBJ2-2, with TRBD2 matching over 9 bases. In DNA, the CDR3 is TGTGCCAGCAGCTCCCGTGACCGTTCGGGACTAGCTCGGCCCGGGGAGCTGTTTTTT. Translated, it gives CASSSRDRSGLARPGELFF.